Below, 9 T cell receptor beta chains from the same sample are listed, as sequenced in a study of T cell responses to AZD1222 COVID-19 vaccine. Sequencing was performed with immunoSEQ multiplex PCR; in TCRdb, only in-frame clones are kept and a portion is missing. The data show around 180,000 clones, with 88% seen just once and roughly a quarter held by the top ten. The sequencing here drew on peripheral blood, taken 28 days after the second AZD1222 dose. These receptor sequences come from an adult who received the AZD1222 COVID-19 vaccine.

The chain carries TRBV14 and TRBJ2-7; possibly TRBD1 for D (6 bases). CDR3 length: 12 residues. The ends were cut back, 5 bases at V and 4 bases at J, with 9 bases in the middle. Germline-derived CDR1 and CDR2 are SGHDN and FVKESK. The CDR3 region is CASSEQGYEQYF. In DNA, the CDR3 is TGTGCCAGCAGCGAACAGGGATACGAGCAGTACTTC.

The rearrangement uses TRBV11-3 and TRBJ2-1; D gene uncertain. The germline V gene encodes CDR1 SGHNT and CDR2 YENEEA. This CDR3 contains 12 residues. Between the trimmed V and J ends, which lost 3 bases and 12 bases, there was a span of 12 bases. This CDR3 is CASSFSGSGQFF. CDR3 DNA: TGTGCCAGCAGCTTCTCCGGGTCTGGGCAGTTCTTC.

Here the CDR3 DNA reads TGTGCCAGCAGTAGGAGATATGAGCAGTTCTTC. Its protein product is CASSRRYEQFF. This chain connects TRBV6-5 to TRBJ2-1; D is ambiguous. This CDR3 comprises 11 residues. Germline CDR1 and CDR2: MNHEY and SVGAGI. Trimming removed 5 bases from V and 8 bases from J, with 7 bases in between.

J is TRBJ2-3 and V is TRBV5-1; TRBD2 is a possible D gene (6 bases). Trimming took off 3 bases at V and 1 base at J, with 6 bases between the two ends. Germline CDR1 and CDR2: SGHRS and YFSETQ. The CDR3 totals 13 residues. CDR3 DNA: TGCGCCAGCAGCTGGGGGGGCACAGATACGCAGTATTTT. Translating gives CASSWGGTDTQYF.

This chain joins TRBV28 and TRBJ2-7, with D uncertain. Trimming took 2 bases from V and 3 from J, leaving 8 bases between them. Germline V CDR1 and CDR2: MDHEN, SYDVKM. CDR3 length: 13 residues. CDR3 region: CASSLGQIYEQYF. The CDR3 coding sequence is TGTGCCAGCAGTTTAGGGCAGATCTACGAGCAGTACTTC.

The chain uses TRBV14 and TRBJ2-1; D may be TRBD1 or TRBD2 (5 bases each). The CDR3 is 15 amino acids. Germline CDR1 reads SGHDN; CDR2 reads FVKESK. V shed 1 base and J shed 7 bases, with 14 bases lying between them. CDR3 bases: TGTGCCAGCAGCCAAGCTGGATCGGGACGTAATGAGCAGTTCTTC. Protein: CASSQAGSGRNEQFF.

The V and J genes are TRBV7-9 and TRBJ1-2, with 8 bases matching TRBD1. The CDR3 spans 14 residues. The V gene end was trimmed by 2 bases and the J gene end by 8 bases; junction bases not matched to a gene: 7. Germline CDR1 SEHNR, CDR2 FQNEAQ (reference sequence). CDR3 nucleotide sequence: TGTGCCAGCAGCTTAAACAGGGGGGAGAAAGGCTACACCTTC. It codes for CASSLNRGEKGYTF.

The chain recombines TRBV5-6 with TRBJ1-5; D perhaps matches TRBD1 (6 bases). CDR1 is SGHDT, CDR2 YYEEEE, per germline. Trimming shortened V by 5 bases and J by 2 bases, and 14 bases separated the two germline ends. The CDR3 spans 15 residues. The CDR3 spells CASSSGAEGNQPQHF. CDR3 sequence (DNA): TGTGCCAGCAGTTCGGGGGCGGAGGGCAATCAGCCCCAGCATTTT.

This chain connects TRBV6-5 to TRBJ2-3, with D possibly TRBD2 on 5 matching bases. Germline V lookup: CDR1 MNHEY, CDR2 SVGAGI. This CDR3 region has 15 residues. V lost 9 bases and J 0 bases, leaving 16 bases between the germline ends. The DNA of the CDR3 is TGTGCCAGTACAGAGGGTAGCGCAAGCACAGATACGCAGTATTTT. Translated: CASTEGSASTDTQYF.